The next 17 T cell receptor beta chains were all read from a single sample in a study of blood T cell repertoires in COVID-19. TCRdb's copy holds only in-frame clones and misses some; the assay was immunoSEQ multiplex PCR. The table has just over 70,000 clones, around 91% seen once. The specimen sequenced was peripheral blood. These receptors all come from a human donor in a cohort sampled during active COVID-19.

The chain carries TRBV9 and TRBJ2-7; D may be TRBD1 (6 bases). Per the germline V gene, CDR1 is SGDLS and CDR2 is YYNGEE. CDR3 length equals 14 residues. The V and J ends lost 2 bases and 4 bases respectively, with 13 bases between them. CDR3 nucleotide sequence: TGTGCCAGCAGCGTTTCAGGGGATCCTTACGAGCAGTACTTC. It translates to CASSVSGDPYEQYF.

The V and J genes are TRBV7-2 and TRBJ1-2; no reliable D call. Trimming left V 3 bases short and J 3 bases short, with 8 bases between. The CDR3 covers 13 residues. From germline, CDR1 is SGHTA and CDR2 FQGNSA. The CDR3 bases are TGTGCCAGCAGCTTGTACAGAGACTATGGCTACACCTTC. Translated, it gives CASSLYRDYGYTF.

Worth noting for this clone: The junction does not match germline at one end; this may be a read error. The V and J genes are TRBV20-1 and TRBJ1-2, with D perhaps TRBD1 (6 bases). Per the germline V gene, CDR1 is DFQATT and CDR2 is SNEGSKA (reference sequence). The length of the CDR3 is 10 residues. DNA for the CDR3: TGCAGTGCTAGAGATTCGGGACACCACTTC. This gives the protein CSARDSGHHF.

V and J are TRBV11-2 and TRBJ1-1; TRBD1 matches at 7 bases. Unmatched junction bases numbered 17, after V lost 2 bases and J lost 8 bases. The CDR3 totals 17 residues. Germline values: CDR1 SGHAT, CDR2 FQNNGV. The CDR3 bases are TGTGCCAGCAGCTTATCTGTCTTTCGGAGGGGGCAGGGAGAAGCTTTCTTT. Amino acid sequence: CASSLSVFRRGQGEAFF.

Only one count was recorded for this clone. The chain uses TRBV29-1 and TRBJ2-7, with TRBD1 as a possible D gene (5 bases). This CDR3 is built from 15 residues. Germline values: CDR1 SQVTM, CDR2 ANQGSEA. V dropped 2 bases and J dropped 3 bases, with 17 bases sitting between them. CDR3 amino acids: CSVEPYGAPDYEQYF. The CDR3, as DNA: TGCAGCGTTGAACCCTATGGGGCGCCAGACTACGAGCAGTACTTC.

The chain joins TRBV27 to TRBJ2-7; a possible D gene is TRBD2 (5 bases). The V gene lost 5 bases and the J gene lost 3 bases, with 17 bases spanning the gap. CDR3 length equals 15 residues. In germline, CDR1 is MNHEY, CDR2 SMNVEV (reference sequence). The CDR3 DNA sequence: TGTGCCAGCAGTCCCGGACTGCAACCAGTCTACGAGCAGTACTTC. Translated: CASSPGLQPVYEQYF.

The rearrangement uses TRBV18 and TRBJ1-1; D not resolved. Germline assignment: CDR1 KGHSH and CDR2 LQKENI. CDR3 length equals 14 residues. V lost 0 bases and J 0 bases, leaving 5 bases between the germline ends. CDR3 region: CASSPPAMNTEAFF. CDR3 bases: TGTGCCAGCTCACCACCGGCCATGAACACTGAAGCTTTCTTT.

As DNA, the CDR3 is TGTGCCAGCAGGGGGCCAAACTTTAGGAACACTGAAGCTTTCTTT. This encodes CASRGPNFRNTEAFF. The gene calls are TRBV27 and TRBJ1-1; perhaps TRBD1 as D (5 bases). V lost 6 bases and J 1 base, leaving 15 bases between the germline ends. CDR3 length equals 15 residues. Germline lookup yields CDR1 MNHEY and CDR2 SMNVEV (reference sequence).

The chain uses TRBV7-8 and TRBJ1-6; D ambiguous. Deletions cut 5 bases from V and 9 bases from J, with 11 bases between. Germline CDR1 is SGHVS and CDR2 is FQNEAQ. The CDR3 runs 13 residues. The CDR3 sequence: CASSEQVPSPLHF. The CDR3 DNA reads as TGTGCCAGCAGCGAGCAGGTACCTTCACCCCTCCACTTT.

CDR3 DNA: TGCAGCGTCCTCCTCAGGGATGAGCAGTACTTC. It encodes CSVLLRDEQYF. The rearrangement uses TRBV29-1 and TRBJ2-7; D perhaps matches TRBD1 (5 bases). V lost 6 bases, J lost 7 bases, and 13 bases lay in between. Germline-derived CDR1 and CDR2 are SQVTM and ANQGSEA. The CDR3 totals 11 residues.

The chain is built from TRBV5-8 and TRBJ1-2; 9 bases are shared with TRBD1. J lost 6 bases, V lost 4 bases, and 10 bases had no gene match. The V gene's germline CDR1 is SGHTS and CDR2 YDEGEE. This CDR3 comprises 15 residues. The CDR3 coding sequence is TGTGCCAGCAGCACCGGTCCCGGGACAGGGAATGGCTACACCTTC. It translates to CASSTGPGTGNGYTF.

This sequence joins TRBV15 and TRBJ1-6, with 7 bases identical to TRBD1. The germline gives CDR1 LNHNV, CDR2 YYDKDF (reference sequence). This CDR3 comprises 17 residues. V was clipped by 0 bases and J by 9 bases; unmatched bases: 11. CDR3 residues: CATSRDIRGTEFSPLHF. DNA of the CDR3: TGTGCCACCAGCAGAGATATCAGGGGGACCGAGTTTTCACCCCTCCACTTT.

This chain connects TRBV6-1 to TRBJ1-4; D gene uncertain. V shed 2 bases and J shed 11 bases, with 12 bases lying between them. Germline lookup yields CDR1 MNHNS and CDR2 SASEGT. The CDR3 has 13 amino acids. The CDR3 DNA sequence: TGTGCCAGCAGTGAAAGGAGGGAGGCCAAACTGTTTTTT. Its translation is CASSERREAKLFF.

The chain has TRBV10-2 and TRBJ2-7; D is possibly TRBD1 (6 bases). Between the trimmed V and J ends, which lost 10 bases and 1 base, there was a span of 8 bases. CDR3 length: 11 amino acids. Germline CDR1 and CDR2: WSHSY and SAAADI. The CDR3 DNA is TGCGCCACCCAGGGGTCCTACGAGCAGTACTTC. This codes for CATQGSYEQYF.

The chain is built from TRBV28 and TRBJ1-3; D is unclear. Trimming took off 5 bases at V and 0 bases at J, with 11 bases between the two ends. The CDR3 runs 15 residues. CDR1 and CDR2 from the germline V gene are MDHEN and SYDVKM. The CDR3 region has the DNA TGTGCCAGCAGTACCCCCCTATACTCTGGAAACACCATATATTTT. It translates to CASSTPLYSGNTIYF.

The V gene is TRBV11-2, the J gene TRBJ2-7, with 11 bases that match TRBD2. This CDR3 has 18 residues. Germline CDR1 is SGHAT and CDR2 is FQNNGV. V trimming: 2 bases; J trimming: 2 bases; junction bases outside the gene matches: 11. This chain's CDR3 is CASSLRFRDSGGAYEQYF. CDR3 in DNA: TGTGCCAGCAGCTTACGGTTCAGGGATAGCGGGGGGGCCTACGAGCAGTACTTC.

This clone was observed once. The CDR3 region has the DNA TGTGCCAGCAGTGACTCGGGACTAGCGGGGGAGAAGCAGTACTTC. The encoded protein is CASSDSGLAGEKQYF. The chain is built from TRBV6-4 and TRBJ2-7, with 14 bases that match TRBD2. The ends lost 0 bases at V and 8 bases at J; junction bases unmatched: 3. This CDR3 is built from 15 residues. Germline V lookup: CDR1 MRHNA, CDR2 SNTAGT.